A selection of T cell receptor beta chains follows, all from one sample in a study of cytomegalovirus exposure and HLA in healthy donors. Sequencing was performed with immunoSEQ multiplex PCR; in TCRdb, only in-frame clones are kept and a portion is missing. Among roughly 240,000 clones listed, around four fifths were seen once. Sequences were obtained from PBMCs. The receptors here all came from a boy aged 5-17 years in good health and CMV-seronegative. CDR3s include the opening cysteine and the closing phenylalanine or tryptophan. Each record gives: V gene, D gene, J gene, CDR3 length, clone size, CDR3 protein, CDR3 DNA. A D gene is named only where the DNA matches it firmly. Some rows have no size entry. The others give once, few or many, or a class for an expanded clone.

V gene: TRBV6-5; D gene: TRBD2; J gene: TRBJ2-2; CDR3 length: 16; clone size: .; CDR3 protein: CASSYSTSGSTGELFF; CDR3 DNA: TGTGCCAGCAGTTACTCGACTAGCGGGAGCACCGGGGAGCTGTTTTTT
V gene: TRBV15; D gene: TRBD1; J gene: TRBJ1-1; CDR3 length: 14; clone size: .; CDR3 protein: CATSRDRGRTEAFF; CDR3 DNA: TGTGCCACCAGCAGAGACAGGGGGCGAACTGAAGCTTTCTTT
V gene: TRBV11-3; D gene: .; J gene: TRBJ1-1; CDR3 length: 16; clone size: .; CDR3 protein: CASSLGRLQVHTEAFF; CDR3 DNA: TGTGCCAGCAGCTTAGGTCGCCTACAGGTCCACACTGAAGCTTTCTTT
V gene: TRBV12-5; D gene: TRBD1; J gene: TRBJ1-5; CDR3 length: 15; clone size: few; CDR3 protein: CASAPDRYSNQPQHF; CDR3 DNA: TGTGCTAGTGCCCCGGACAGGTATAGCAATCAGCCCCAGCATTTT
V gene: TRBV12-1; D gene: .; J gene: TRBJ2-7; CDR3 length: 18; clone size: .; CDR3 protein: CASSFRAGLGGSSYEQYF; CDR3 DNA: TGTGCCAGCAGCTTTAGAGCCGGCCTCGGGGGAAGCTCCTACGAGCAGTACTTC
V gene: TRBV10-3; D gene: TRBD1; J gene: TRBJ2-2; CDR3 length: 14; clone size: .; CDR3 protein: CAITVTGVTGELFF; CDR3 DNA: TGTGCCATCACTGTGACAGGGGTGACCGGGGAGCTGTTTTTT
V gene: TRBV20-1; D gene: .; J gene: TRBJ2-7; CDR3 length: 10; clone size: .; CDR3 protein: CSALFGEQYF; CDR3 DNA: TGCAGTGCGCTTTTCGGGGAGCAGTACTTC
V gene: TRBV9; D gene: TRBD1; J gene: TRBJ1-2; CDR3 length: 14; clone size: .; CDR3 protein: CASSWQGAIYGYTF; CDR3 DNA: TGTGCCAGCAGCTGGCAGGGGGCAATCTATGGCTACACCTTC
V gene: TRBV30; D gene: .; J gene: TRBJ1-2; CDR3 length: 12; clone size: .; CDR3 protein: CAWSNGAKGYTF; CDR3 DNA: TGTGCCTGGAGCAATGGGGCCAAAGGCTACACCTTC
V gene: TRBV6-1; D gene: TRBD1; J gene: TRBJ2-7; CDR3 length: 16; clone size: .; CDR3 protein: CASSAEYRGFSYEQYF; CDR3 DNA: TGTGCCAGCAGTGCAGAATACAGGGGGTTCTCCTACGAGCAGTACTTC
V gene: TRBV21-1; D gene: .; J gene: TRBJ2-7; CDR3 length: 17; clone size: .; CDR3 protein: CASSKGIPGGGIYEQYF; CDR3 DNA: TGTGCCAGCAGCAAAGGGATACCAGGGGGTGGGATATACGAGCAGTACTTC
V gene: TRBV2; D gene: .; J gene: TRBJ2-3; CDR3 length: 16; clone size: .; CDR3 protein: CASRLSTWTATDTQYF; CDR3 DNA: TGTGCCAGCAGACTATCTACTTGGACAGCTACAGATACGCAGTATTTT
V gene: TRBV7-9; D gene: TRBD1; J gene: TRBJ2-5; CDR3 length: 16; clone size: .; CDR3 protein: CASRGPTGGKKETQYF; CDR3 DNA: TGTGCCAGCAGGGGCCCTACAGGGGGCAAGAAAGAGACCCAGTACTTC
V gene: TRBV2; D gene: .; J gene: TRBJ1-1; CDR3 length: 14; clone size: .; CDR3 protein: CASSLKTWDTEAFF; CDR3 DNA: TGTGCCAGCAGTTTAAAGACATGGGACACTGAAGCTTTCTTT
V gene: TRBV11-2; D gene: TRBD1; J gene: TRBJ1-6; CDR3 length: 15; clone size: .; CDR3 protein: CASSSLQGPQRTLHF; CDR3 DNA: TGTGCCAGCAGCTCCCTACAGGGGCCTCAAAGAACCCTCCACTTT
V gene: TRBV5-6; D gene: .; J gene: TRBJ1-1; CDR3 length: 12; clone size: once; CDR3 protein: CASSWGRRETFF; CDR3 DNA: TGTGCCAGCAGCTGGGGCCGGAGAGAGACTTTCTTT
V gene: TRBV27; D gene: .; J gene: TRBJ2-5; CDR3 length: 13; clone size: .; CDR3 protein: CASSSVGRETQYF; CDR3 DNA: TGTGCCAGCAGTTCAGTGGGGCGAGAGACCCAGTACTTC
V gene: TRBV4-1; D gene: .; J gene: TRBJ1-2; CDR3 length: 15; clone size: few; CDR3 protein: CASSQERTQEHGYTF; CDR3 DNA: TGCGCCAGCAGCCAAGAGCGGACTCAGGAGCATGGCTACACCTTC
V gene: TRBV5-1; D gene: TRBD2; J gene: TRBJ2-7; CDR3 length: 14; clone size: .; CDR3 protein: CASSLETSSGEQYF; CDR3 DNA: TGCGCCAGCAGCTTGGAGACTAGCTCTGGCGAGCAGTACTTC
V gene: TRBV10-3; D gene: TRBD2; J gene: TRBJ2-1; CDR3 length: 14; clone size: .; CDR3 protein: CAIRGTTGYNEQFF; CDR3 DNA: TGTGCCATCAGGGGGACTACCGGTTACAATGAGCAGTTCTTC
V gene: TRBV7-6; D gene: .; J gene: TRBJ2-5; CDR3 length: 15; clone size: .; CDR3 protein: CASSPRPRNKETQYF; CDR3 DNA: TGTGCCAGCAGCCCCCGGCCGAGGAACAAAGAGACCCAGTACTTC
V gene: TRBV11-2; D gene: .; J gene: TRBJ1-1; CDR3 length: 14; clone size: .; CDR3 protein: CASSSGHLNTEAFF; CDR3 DNA: TGTGCCAGCAGCTCAGGACATTTGAACACTGAAGCTTTCTTT
V gene: TRBV28; D gene: .; J gene: TRBJ1-2; CDR3 length: 16; clone size: .; CDR3 protein: CASSARWLRGGYGYTF; CDR3 DNA: TGTGCCAGCAGTGCCCGGTGGCTTCGGGGTGGGTATGGCTACACCTTC
V gene: TRBV4-1; D gene: TRBD1; J gene: TRBJ2-7; CDR3 length: 16; clone size: .; CDR3 protein: CASSPRLRTGFHEQYF; CDR3 DNA: TGCGCCAGCAGCCCAAGATTGCGGACAGGGTTCCACGAGCAGTACTTC
V gene: TRBV27; D gene: .; J gene: TRBJ1-5; CDR3 length: 14; clone size: .; CDR3 protein: CASTKQGSNQPQHF; CDR3 DNA: TGTGCCAGCACTAAACAGGGTAGCAATCAGCCCCAGCATTTT
V gene: TRBV2; D gene: TRBD1; J gene: TRBJ1-1; CDR3 length: 14; clone size: .; CDR3 protein: CASSGNRGPTEAFF; CDR3 DNA: TGTGCCAGCAGTGGCAACAGGGGACCCACTGAAGCTTTCTTT
V gene: TRBV7-2; D gene: .; J gene: TRBJ1-1; CDR3 length: 14; clone size: few; CDR3 protein: CASSLGATSAEAFF; CDR3 DNA: TGTGCCAGCAGCTTAGGGGCCACGTCCGCTGAAGCTTTCTTT
V gene: TRBV30; D gene: TRBD1; J gene: TRBJ2-2; CDR3 length: 18; clone size: .; CDR3 protein: CAWSRWGQYKANTGELFF; CDR3 DNA: TGTGCCTGGAGTAGATGGGGACAGTATAAAGCGAACACCGGGGAGCTGTTTTTT
V gene: TRBV29-1; D gene: .; J gene: TRBJ2-4; CDR3 length: 13; clone size: .; CDR3 protein: CSVVLRLKNIQYF; CDR3 DNA: TGCAGCGTTGTTCTCAGACTCAAAAACATTCAGTACTTC
V gene: TRBV27; D gene: .; J gene: TRBJ2-1; CDR3 length: 11; clone size: .; CDR3 protein: CASSLYNEQFF; CDR3 DNA: TGTGCCAGCAGTCTCTACAATGAGCAGTTCTTC
V gene: TRBV11-2; D gene: .; J gene: TRBJ1-5; CDR3 length: 13; clone size: .; CDR3 protein: CASSSRGVEPQHF; CDR3 DNA: TGTGCCAGCAGTTCAAGGGGCGTGGAGCCCCAGCATTTT
V gene: TRBV2; D gene: .; J gene: TRBJ1-5; CDR3 length: 16; clone size: .; CDR3 protein: CASSEVLLRSNQPQHF; CDR3 DNA: TGTGCCAGCAGTGAAGTGCTACTACGGAGCAATCAGCCCCAGCATTTT
V gene: TRBV30; D gene: .; J gene: TRBJ2-7; CDR3 length: 14; clone size: .; CDR3 protein: CAWSVVAAYGEQYF; CDR3 DNA: TGTGCCTGGAGTGTGGTCGCGGCTTACGGCGAGCAGTACTTC
V gene: TRBV9; D gene: .; J gene: TRBJ2-6; CDR3 length: 18; clone size: .; CDR3 protein: CASSVSAALNSGANVLTF; CDR3 DNA: TGTGCCAGCAGCGTGTCGGCGGCTCTTAACTCTGGGGCCAACGTCCTGACTTTC
V gene: TRBV5-1; D gene: TRBD2; J gene: TRBJ2-5; CDR3 length: 16; clone size: .; CDR3 protein: CASSLAPSGRPETQYF; CDR3 DNA: TGCGCCAGCAGCTTGGCCCCTAGCGGGCGTCCTGAGACCCAGTACTTC
V gene: TRBV2; D gene: TRBD1; J gene: TRBJ1-2; CDR3 length: 14; clone size: .; CDR3 protein: CASSPDRGIYGYTF; CDR3 DNA: TGTGCCAGCAGTCCGGACAGGGGGATCTATGGCTACACCTTC
V gene: TRBV19; D gene: TRBD1; J gene: TRBJ1-1; CDR3 length: 14; clone size: few; CDR3 protein: CASSTDRVDTEAFF; CDR3 DNA: TGTGCCAGTAGTACAGACAGGGTGGACACTGAAGCTTTCTTT
V gene: TRBV5-1; D gene: .; J gene: TRBJ2-2; CDR3 length: 15; clone size: once; CDR3 protein: CASSVGDLNTGELFF; CDR3 DNA: TGCGCCAGCAGCGTCGGGGATTTGAACACCGGGGAGCTGTTTTTT
V gene: TRBV9; D gene: .; J gene: TRBJ1-6; CDR3 length: 15; clone size: few; CDR3 protein: CASGVGFYPNSPLHF; CDR3 DNA: TGTGCCAGCGGCGTCGGGTTTTATCCAAATTCACCCCTCCACTTT
V gene: TRBV19; D gene: .; J gene: TRBJ1-3; CDR3 length: 15; clone size: .; CDR3 protein: CASSSSQGDGNTIYF; CDR3 DNA: TGTGCCAGTAGTTCCTCCCAAGGGGATGGAAACACCATATATTTT